The T cell receptor (beta chain) described here comes from a study of T cell responses to AZD1222 COVID-19 vaccine. The table came from immunoSEQ multiplex PCR; TCRdb's copy has only in-frame clones and leaves some out. The repertoire includes 150,000 or so clones, approximately 86% of them detected once, and 6.9% sits in the top ten. Turning to this clone: Its antigen remains unidentified.

General observations from the study: Donor demographics were predominantly white British with a female majority; clonal diversity may be underestimated. Recipients of two AZD1222 doses showed rising Spike-specific TCR breadth and depth.

The CDR3 contains 15 residues. V was trimmed by 4 bases and J by 0 bases, leaving 13 bases between them. Per the germline V gene, CDR1 is MGHRA and CDR2 is YSYEKL. Sample: peripheral blood, taken after recovery from COVID-19. The chain links TRBV4-1 to TRBJ2-7; D is perhaps TRBD1 (6 bases). The receptor was derived from an adult who had recovered from COVID-19. CDR3 region: CASSLSGAASYEQYF. DNA for the CDR3: TGCGCCAGCAGCCTCTCAGGGGCGGCCTCCTACGAGCAGTACTTC.